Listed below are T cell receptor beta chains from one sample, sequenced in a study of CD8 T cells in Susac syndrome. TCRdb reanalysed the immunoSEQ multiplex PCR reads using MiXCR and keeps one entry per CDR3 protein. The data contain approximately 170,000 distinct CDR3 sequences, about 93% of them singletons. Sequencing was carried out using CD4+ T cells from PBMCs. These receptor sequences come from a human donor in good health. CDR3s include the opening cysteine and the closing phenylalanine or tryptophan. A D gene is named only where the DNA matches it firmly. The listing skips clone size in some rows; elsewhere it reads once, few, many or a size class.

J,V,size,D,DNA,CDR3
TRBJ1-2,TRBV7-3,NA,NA,TGTGCCAGCAGCGAAGGGAGTAGGGGCTACACCTTC,CASSEGSRGYTF
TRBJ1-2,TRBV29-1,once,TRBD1,TGCAGCGTGACCATAACAGGGGGCGCCTTTAATGGCTACACCTTC,CSVTITGGAFNGYTF
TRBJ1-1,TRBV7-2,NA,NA,TGTGCCAGCAGCTTATACGGGGCTGGGACTGAAGCTTTCTTT,CASSLYGAGTEAFF
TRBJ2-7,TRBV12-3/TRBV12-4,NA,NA,TGTGCCAGCAGTTTCCGGCAGGACTACGAGCAGTACTTC,CASSFRQDYEQYF
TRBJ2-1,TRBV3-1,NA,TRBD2,TGTGCCAGCAGCCAAGGCGTAGCGGGGGGGGAGCAGTTCTTC,CASSQGVAGGEQFF
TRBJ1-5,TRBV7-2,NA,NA,TGTGCCAGCAGCTTAAGAGGGGTTCAACAGCCCCAGCATTTT,CASSLRGVQQPQHF
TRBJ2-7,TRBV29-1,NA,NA,TGCAGCGTGGCCGGGGCCCCGAAAGGCTCCTACGAGCAGTACTTC,CSVAGAPKGSYEQYF
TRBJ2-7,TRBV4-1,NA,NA,TGCGCCAGCAGCCAAGTGGACCTCCGGGACGGACCCTACGAGCAGTACTTC,CASSQVDLRDGPYEQYF
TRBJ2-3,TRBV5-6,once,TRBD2,TGTGCCAGCAGCCATGGACTAGCCACAGATACGCAGTATTTT,CASSHGLATDTQYF
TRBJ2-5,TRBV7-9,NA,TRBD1,TGTGCCAGCAGCTTAAGGTCGGCGGACAGGGGGGCCCAGTACTTC,CASSLRSADRGAQYF
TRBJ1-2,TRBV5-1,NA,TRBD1,TGCGCCAGCAGCTTGAGCCAGGGGGCGCCTGGCTACACCTTC,CASSLSQGAPGYTF
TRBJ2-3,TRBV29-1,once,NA,TGCAGCGTTGTCAGGGCCACAGATACGCAGTATTTT,CSVVRATDTQYF
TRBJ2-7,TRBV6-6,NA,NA,TGTGCCAGCAGTCCCCAGGGTCGGGACTGGGGCTACGAGCAGTACTTC,CASSPQGRDWGYEQYF
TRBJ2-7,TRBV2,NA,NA,TGTGCCATCCAGACGGTGAGCTACGAGCAGTACTTC,CAIQTVSYEQYF
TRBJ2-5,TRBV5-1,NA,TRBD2,TGCGCCAGCAGCTTGACTAGCGGGGGAGAGACCCAGTACTTC,CASSLTSGGETQYF